This T cell receptor beta chain appears in the sequencing data of a study of T-cell memory formation after mild COVID-19. V shed 5 bases, J shed 3 bases, and the junction held 7 bases outside the gene matches. This CDR3 comprises 15 residues. TCRdb ran MiXCR on the 5' RACE reads and lists one entry per CDR3 protein. This table has approximately 570,000 distinct CDR3 sequences, roughly 18% appearing once. This clonotype was found a few times. This clonotype was obtained from an adult woman who had mild COVID-19 (a few samples of this study predate the infection). Cell type and time point are not known. Sequencing was carried out using PBMCs or a T cell subset sorted from them (not recorded which). The chain recombines TRBV12-3 or TRBV12-4 with TRBJ2-3; 8 bases fit TRBD1. The chain's CDR3 is CASSQGAGRTDTQYF. CDR3 DNA: TGTGCCAGCAGTCAGGGGGCCGGGCGGACAGATACGCAGTATTTT.